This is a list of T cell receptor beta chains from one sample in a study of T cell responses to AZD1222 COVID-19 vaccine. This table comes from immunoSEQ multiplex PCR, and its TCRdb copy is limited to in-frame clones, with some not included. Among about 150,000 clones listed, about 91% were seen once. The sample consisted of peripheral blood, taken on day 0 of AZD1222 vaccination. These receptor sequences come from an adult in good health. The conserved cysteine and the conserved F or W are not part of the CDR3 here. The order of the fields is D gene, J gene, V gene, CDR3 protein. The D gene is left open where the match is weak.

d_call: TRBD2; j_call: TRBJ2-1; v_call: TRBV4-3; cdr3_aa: ASSQDRGGYNEQF
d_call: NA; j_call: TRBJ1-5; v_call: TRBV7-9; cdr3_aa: ASSPGTLRTQPQH
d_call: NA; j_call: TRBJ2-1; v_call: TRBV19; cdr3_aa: ASSISGSNEQF
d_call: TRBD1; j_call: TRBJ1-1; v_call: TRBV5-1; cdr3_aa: ASSLEPRGLNTEAF
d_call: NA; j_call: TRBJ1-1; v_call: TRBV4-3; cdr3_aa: ASSQGGTSVNTEAF
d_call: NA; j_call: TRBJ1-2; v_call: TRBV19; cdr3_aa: ASSINGLWSYT
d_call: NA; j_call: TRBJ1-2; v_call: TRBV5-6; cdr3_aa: ASSLAGRDGYT
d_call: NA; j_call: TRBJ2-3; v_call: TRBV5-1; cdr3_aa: ASSLAFPGYTQY
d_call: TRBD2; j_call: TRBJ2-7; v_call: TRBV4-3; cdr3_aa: ASSLAGGDEQY
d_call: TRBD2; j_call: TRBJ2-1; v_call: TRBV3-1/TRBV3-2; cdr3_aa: ASSQAGGGESKF
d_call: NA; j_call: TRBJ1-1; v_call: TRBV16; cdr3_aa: ASSQSVGGTEAF
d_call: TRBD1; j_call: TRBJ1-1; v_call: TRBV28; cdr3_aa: ASGPPGQLNTEAF
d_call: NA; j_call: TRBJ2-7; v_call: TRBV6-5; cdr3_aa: ASSPSTYEQY
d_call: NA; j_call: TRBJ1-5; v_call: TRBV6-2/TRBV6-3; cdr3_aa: ASSYPRAWGNQPQH
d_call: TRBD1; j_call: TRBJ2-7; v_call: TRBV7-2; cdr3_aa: ASSPQGEPTYEQY
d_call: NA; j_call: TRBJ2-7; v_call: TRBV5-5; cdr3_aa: ASSLYQEGYEQY
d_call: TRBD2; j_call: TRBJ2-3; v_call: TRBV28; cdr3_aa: ASSVLSGTTDTQY
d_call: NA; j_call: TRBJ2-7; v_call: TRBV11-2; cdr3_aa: ASSPDLKGKAYEQY
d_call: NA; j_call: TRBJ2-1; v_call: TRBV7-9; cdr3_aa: ASVGLAGYSYNEQF
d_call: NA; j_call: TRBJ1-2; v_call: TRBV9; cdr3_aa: ASSVRSYGYT
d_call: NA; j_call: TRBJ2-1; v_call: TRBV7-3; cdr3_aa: ASSLYSSIKYNEQF
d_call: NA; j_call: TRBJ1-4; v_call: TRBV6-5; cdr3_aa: ASIGTKTGEKLF
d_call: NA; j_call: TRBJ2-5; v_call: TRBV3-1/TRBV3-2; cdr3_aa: ASSHFSPGSYRETQY
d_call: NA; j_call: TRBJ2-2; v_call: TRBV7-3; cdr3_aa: ASSLNSGSGTGELF
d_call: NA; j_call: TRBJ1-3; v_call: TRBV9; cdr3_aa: ASSVRAFSGNTIY
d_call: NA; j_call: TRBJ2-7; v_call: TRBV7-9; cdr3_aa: ASSVGTQPYEQY
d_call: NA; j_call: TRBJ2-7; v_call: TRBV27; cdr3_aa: ASTLRWGFPYEQY